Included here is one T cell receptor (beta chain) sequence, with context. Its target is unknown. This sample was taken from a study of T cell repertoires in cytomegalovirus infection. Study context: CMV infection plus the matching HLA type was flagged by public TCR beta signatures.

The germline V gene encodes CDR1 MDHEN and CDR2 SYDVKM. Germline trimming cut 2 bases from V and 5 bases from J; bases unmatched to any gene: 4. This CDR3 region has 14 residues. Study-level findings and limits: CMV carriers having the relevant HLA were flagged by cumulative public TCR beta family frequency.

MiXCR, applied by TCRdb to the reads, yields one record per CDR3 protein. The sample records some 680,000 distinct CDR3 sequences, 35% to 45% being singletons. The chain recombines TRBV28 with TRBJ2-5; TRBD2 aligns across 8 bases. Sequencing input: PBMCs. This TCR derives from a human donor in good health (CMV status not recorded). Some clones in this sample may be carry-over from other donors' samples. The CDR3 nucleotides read TGTGCCAGCAGTTTAGAGCTAGCGGGCGAGACCCAGTACTTC. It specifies CASSLELAGETQYF.